The 19 T cell receptor beta chains presented below share a single source sample, sequenced in a study of spatial heterogeneity in lung cancer. Study-wide findings and caveats: Tumoral mutation counts were tracked by counts of expanded intratumoral alpha and beta TCRs.

As to time point: sample taken at primary tumor resection. One entry per CDR3 protein, called by TCRdb with MiXCR from the 5' RACE reads. There are around 530 distinct CDR3 sequences in the sample; 60% occur only once, and roughly 13% lies in the top ten. These receptors lack a known antigen. The sequenced sample was lung tumor tissue, obtained at surgery. These TCRs come from a male donor with early-stage non-small cell lung cancer.

In its sample, this clonotype was seen a few times. For a library built for alpha chains, this beta chain is a stray read; little rests on its size. This chain uses TRBV6-1 with TRBJ1-2, with D possibly matching TRBD1 (6 bases). V shed 3 bases and J shed 6 bases, with 11 bases lying between them. CDR3 length: 13 amino acids. Germline lookup yields CDR1 MNHNS and CDR2 SASEGT. CDR3 sequence reads: CASSDWGRHGYTF. The DNA of the CDR3 is TGTGCCAGCAGTGATTGGGGGCGGCATGGCTACACCTTC.

Concerning this clonotype: Being off target in a library aimed at alpha chains, this beta chain has a size of little meaning. V usage is TRBV6-1 and J usage is TRBJ2-3, with unresolved D. The germline V gene has CDR1 MNHNS and CDR2 SASEGT. Deletions cut 8 bases from V and 0 bases from J, with 12 bases between. The CDR3 covers 14 residues. The CDR3 region has the DNA TGTGCCAGCCCCCGGACCGGGAGCACAGATACGCAGTATTTT. It translates to CASPRTGSTDTQYF.

Turning to this clonotype: Found in a library prepared for alpha chains, this beta chain is an off-target read, and its abundance has little meaning. The chain recombines TRBV20-1 with TRBJ2-7, with 7 bases matching TRBD1. Trimming at V came to 5 bases and at J to 2 bases, leaving 9 bases not matched to a gene. The CDR3 length is 14 residues. The germline gives CDR1 DFQATT, CDR2 SNEGSKA (reference sequence). The CDR3 region is CSAQNGDRAYEQYF. For the CDR3, the DNA is TGCAGTGCTCAAAATGGCGACAGGGCCTACGAGCAGTACTTC.

A remark on this clonotype: This beta chain is off target for a library built for alpha chains, so its abundance means little. The chain employs TRBV30 and TRBJ1-4; D might be TRBD1 (6 bases). Deletions cut 1 base from V and 6 bases from J, with 21 bases between. The germline CDR1 and CDR2 sequences are GTSNPN and SVGIG (reference sequence). The CDR3 spans 17 residues. The CDR3 DNA follows: TGTGCCTGGAGTGAAAGGGGGAAAAGAGGTCGGGATGAAAAACTGTTTTTT. It specifies CAWSERGKRGRDEKLFF.

This clonotype was seen more than once but under ten times. In a library made to pick up alpha chains, this beta chain is a stray read with a size that means little. This chain joins TRBV6-4 and TRBJ2-1; possibly TRBD2 for D (5 bases). CDR3 size: 12 residues. Trimming cost V 5 bases and J 15 bases, with 17 bases left between them. From germline, CDR1 is MRHNA and CDR2 SNTAGT. The CDR3 sequence: CASSRGSGVRFF. The CDR3 DNA reads as TGTGCCAGCAGTAGAGGGAGTGGGGTGCGGTTCTTC.

Comment on this clonotype: The library was prepared for alpha chains; this beta chain is a stray read, so its frequency means little. The CDR3 coding sequence is TGTGCCAGCAGTCCCGGGGGGTCGACAGGGGAGCTGTTTTTT. Protein sequence: CASSPGGSTGELFF. V and J are TRBV2 and TRBJ2-2, with 7 bases that match TRBD2. The CDR3 is made up of 14 amino acids. Germline V gene data show CDR1 as SNHLY and CDR2 as FYNNEI. Trimming at V came to 5 bases and at J to 8 bases, leaving 8 bases not matched to a gene.

As for this clonotype: A library made for alpha chains picked up this beta chain off target, so its size means little. The chain employs TRBV11-2 and TRBJ1-1, with a tentative D call TRBD1 (5 bases). The V and J ends lost 3 bases and 1 base respectively, with 6 bases between them. The length of the CDR3 is 13 residues. Germline assignment: CDR1 SGHAT and CDR2 FQNNGV. The CDR3 DNA follows: TGTGCCAGCAGCTTCGACAGGAACACTGAAGCTTTCTTT. Translating gives CASSFDRNTEAFF.

Worth noting for this clonotype: A library made for alpha chains picked up this beta chain off target, so its size means little. The chain carries TRBV19 and TRBJ2-5; possible D gene TRBD1, 6 bases. This CDR3 region has 14 residues. The germline V gene encodes CDR1 LNHDA and CDR2 SQIVND (reference sequence). Trimming removed 8 bases at V and 1 base at J, with 14 bases between. CDR3 region: CASRLGTTQETQYF. The CDR3 DNA is TGTGCCAGTCGCCTCGGGACAACCCAAGAGACCCAGTACTTC.

Worth noting for this clonotype: The library was designed around alpha chains, so this beta chain is a stray read whose abundance carries little weight. The rearrangement joins TRBV2 to TRBJ2-2; 9 bases are a match to TRBD2. The CDR3 has 16 amino acids. Germline loops: CDR1 SNHLY, CDR2 FYNNEI. J gave up 0 bases and V 7 bases, and 6 bases lay outside the gene matches. In DNA form, the CDR3 reads TGTGCCAGCATCGAGGTAGCGGGAGCGAACACCGGGGAGCTGTTTTTT. It translates to CASIEVAGANTGELFF.

Worth noting for this clonotype: This beta chain is off target for a library built for alpha chains, so its abundance means little. J is TRBJ2-3 and V is TRBV5-5, with TRBD2 identical over 8 bases. V lost 1 base and J lost 4; bases outside the gene matches: 5. CDR1 and CDR2 from the germline V gene are SGHKS and YYEKEE (reference sequence). This CDR3 is 15 amino acids long. CDR3 coding DNA: TGTGCCAGCAGCTTGAAAGGCGGGGGGCCAGATACGCAGTATTTT. This gives the protein CASSLKGGGPDTQYF. Together with reference TRBV5-5 and TRBJ2-3, the CDR3 gives the full variable domain: DAGVTQSPTHLIKTRGQQVTLRCSPISGHKSVSWYQQVLGQGPQFIFQYYEKEERGRGNFPDRFSARQFPNYSSELNVNALLLGDSALYLCASSLKGGGPDTQYFGPGTRLTVL.

This clonotype was picked up one time. The library was designed around alpha chains, so this beta chain is a stray read whose abundance carries little weight. The chain uses TRBV7-2 and TRBJ1-3; D unclear. Trimming left V 3 bases short and J 1 base short, with 4 bases between. The CDR3 covers 13 residues. Germline CDR1 SGHTA, CDR2 FQGNSA. The CDR3 DNA reads TGTGCCAGCAGCTTTGGATCTGGAAACACCATATATTTT. The encoded protein is CASSFGSGNTIYF.

As for this clonotype: For a library built for alpha chains, this beta chain is a stray read; little rests on its size. This chain links TRBV7-3 with TRBJ1-6; weak D call: TRBD1 (5 bases). The germline V and J ends were trimmed by 9 bases and 6 bases, with 12 bases remaining between them. The CDR3 totals 13 residues. Per germline, CDR1 SGHTA and CDR2 FQGTGA. CDR3 loop: CASARGVNSPLHF. Written as DNA, the CDR3 is TGTGCCAGTGCCCGGGGGGTTAATTCACCCCTCCACTTT.

Notes on this clonotype: As an off-target read in a library built for alpha chains, this beta chain has a frequency of little significance. The J gene is TRBJ2-1, the V gene TRBV27; D might be TRBD1 or TRBD2, each matching 6 bases. Germline loops: CDR1 MNHEY, CDR2 SMNVEV (reference sequence). The CDR3 has 16 amino acids. Trimming stripped 6 bases from V and 1 base from J, with 16 bases between. The CDR3 region has the DNA TGTGCCAGCAGGGGGGGCCCGGGGATTTCCTACAATGAGCAGTTCTTC. It encodes CASRGGPGISYNEQFF.

For this clonotype: The size of this beta chain means little, since it is a stray read in a library made for alpha chains. The rearrangement joins TRBV7-9 to TRBJ1-4; D gene uncertain. This CDR3 is built from 14 residues. CDR1 is SEHNR and CDR2 is FQNEAQ in the germline V gene (reference sequence). V lost 5 bases and J 6 bases, leaving 13 bases between the germline ends. The CDR3 bases are TGTGCCAGCAGCCCCAAAGGACGGGATGAAAAACTGTTTTTT. Its translation is CASSPKGRDEKLFF. Looking up the rest from reference TRBV7-9 and TRBJ1-4 gives the full variable domain: DTGVSQNPRHKITKRGQNVTFRCDPISEHNRLYWYRQTLGQGPEFLTYFQNEAQLEKSRLLSDRFSAERPKGSFSTLEIQRTEQGDSAMYLCASSPKGRDEKLFFGSGTQLSVL.

This clonotype has just one count. For a library built for alpha chains, this beta chain is a stray read; little rests on its size. The chain uses TRBV29-1 and TRBJ2-7, with D unresolved. V shed 2 bases and J shed 7 bases, with 12 bases lying between them. Germline V gene lookup returns CDR1 SQVTM and CDR2 ANQGSEA. The CDR3 length is 12 residues. CDR3 DNA sequence: TGCAGCGTTGAATTATTAGGGAAAGAGCAGTACTTC. Translation gives CSVELLGKEQYF.

Notes on this clonotype: A library made for alpha chains picked up this beta chain off target, so its size means little. The gene calls are TRBV12-3 or TRBV12-4 and TRBJ1-2; 8 bases line up with TRBD1. This CDR3 is built from 12 residues. The ends lost 6 bases at V and 10 bases at J; junction bases unmatched: 7. CDR3 nucleotide sequence: TGTGCCAGCAGCCCCGGGACAGGAGCCTACACCTTC. This gives the protein CASSPGTGAYTF.

As concerns this clonotype: This beta chain is off target for a library built for alpha chains, so its abundance means little. The CDR3 region has the DNA TGTGCCAGCAGCCCAGAGGGCAATTACTATGGCTACACCTTC. Its protein is CASSPEGNYYGYTF. The V gene is TRBV7-8, the J gene TRBJ1-2; D not resolved. V lost 5 bases to trimming and J lost 3 bases, with 13 bases between them. This CDR3 has 14 residues. Looked up from germline, CDR1 is SGHVS and CDR2 is FQNEAQ.

For this clonotype: The library was prepared for alpha chains; this beta chain is a stray read, so its frequency means little. The chain carries TRBV12-3 or TRBV12-4 and TRBJ1-5; D call uncertain. The CDR3 loop spans 16 amino acids. Trimming took 5 bases from V and 0 from J, leaving 14 bases between them. The CDR3 reads CASSPDDFLSNQPQHF. CDR3 DNA sequence: TGTGCCAGCAGTCCTGATGATTTCCTTAGCAATCAGCCCCAGCATTTT.

Notes on this clonotype: Little can be read into the size of this beta chain, an off-target read in a library designed for alpha chains. The CDR3 protein is CASSLGPQETQYF. CDR3 bases: TGTGCCAGCAGCTTAGGGCCCCAAGAGACCCAGTACTTC. The V call is TRBV7-3, the J call TRBJ2-5; D is unclear. V was clipped by 2 bases and J by 1 base, with 5 bases between them. The CDR3 has 13 amino acids. Germline CDR1 reads SGHTA; CDR2 reads FQGTGA.